This T cell receptor beta chain was profiled in a study of control samples from healthy donors and cancer patients. Using immunoSEQ multiplex PCR, the repertoire was profiled, and TCRdb retains in-frame clones only, with some absent. This table holds tens of thousands of clones, roughly 85% found once. The CDR3 sequence is 16 residues long. Per germline, CDR1 SGHNT and CDR2 YENEEA. V lost 0 bases, J lost 6 bases, and 7 bases stayed unmatched. The TCR comes from a man between 35 and 55 years old in good health. The sample was blood. The V gene is TRBV11-3, the J gene TRBJ2-3, with 9 bases that match TRBD2. The DNA of the CDR3 is TGTGCCAGCAGCTTAGATCGGGCGGGAGGGCAGGATACGCAGTATTTT. This gives the protein CASSLDRAGGQDTQYF.